This is a list of T cell receptor beta chains from one sample in a study of OX40 agonist ivuxolimab in advanced cancers. Generated by immunoSEQ multiplex PCR, the TCRdb table keeps only in-frame clones and is missing some. The profile shows over 40,000 clones, less than 90% of them singletons. The sample was CD4+ or CD8+ T cells sorted from blood, taken in a trial of the OX40 agonist ivuxolimab. These receptors came from an adult with an advanced solid tumor such as melanoma, head and neck, liver or kidney cancer. Each CDR3 is given without its conserved first and last residue.

CDR3	V	J
ASSPGQGFTNEKLF	TRBV19	TRBJ1-4
ASRPAGTQRNSNQPQH	TRBV28	TRBJ1-5
ASRITGTVYNEQF	TRBV2	TRBJ2-1
ASSLGRQRESSEQF	TRBV5-1	TRBJ2-1
ASSLGGGLTYNEQF	TRBV7-2	TRBJ2-1
ASGFRAGGPSEQF	TRBV12-5	TRBJ2-1
ACSLLAGGKDTQY	TRBV30	TRBJ2-3
ASSLVHGYT	TRBV11-2	TRBJ1-2
ASSIRESSYEQY	TRBV19	TRBJ2-7
ASSLGTGRGELF	TRBV7-9	TRBJ2-2
TSSHDRLAGDFYEQY	TRBV1	TRBJ2-7
ASSVAIGTVRETQY	TRBV9	TRBJ2-5
ASSLGWETQY	TRBV7-2	TRBJ2-5
ASSLNAGGSGNTIY	TRBV7-9	TRBJ1-3
ASSPPSRNEAF	TRBV19	TRBJ1-1
ASSPLTSGEGGGFREQY	TRBV7-2	TRBJ2-7